This record covers a single T cell receptor (beta chain). The antigen remains undetermined. The genomic DNA of each subset was split evenly across several immunoSEQ plates. The protocol was immunoSEQ multiplex PCR, while the TCRdb copy is restricted to in-frame clones and leaves out a portion. This sample carries over 700,000 clones, just under 75% of them seen once, and the ten largest clones take 1.8%. The data were taken from a study of shared clonotypes between healthy human individuals. The study enrolled healthy HIV-negative adults without recent acute infections or vaccinations as donors. The split of CD4+ cells yielded CD45RA+ naive and CD45RA-negative memory subsets. V lost 0 bases and J 6 bases, leaving 11 bases between the germline ends. The CDR3 length is 15 residues. The germline V gene has CDR1 SGHTA and CDR2 FQGNSA. Study results and caveats: Expectations were that clonotype sharing among donors would be affected by sequencing depth.

The chain uses TRBV7-2 and TRBJ1-4; the D is unclear. Material: memory CD4+ T cells sorted from blood. As to subset: CD45RA-negative fraction. This TCR derives from a woman in her 30s in good health. Here the CDR3 reads CASSLAGRLDEKLFF. CDR3 coding DNA: TGTGCCAGCAGCTTAGCAGGGAGGTTAGATGAAAAACTGTTTTTT.